A single T cell receptor beta chain is shown here with its context. No antigen is known for it. The V and J ends lost 10 bases and 4 bases, in that order; junction bases with no gene match: 7. The CDR3 length is 13 residues. Per the germline V gene, CDR1 is ENHRY and CDR2 is SYGVKD. The PCR was carried out with 60 Vbeta primers and 13 Jbeta primers. Measured with immunoSEQ multiplex PCR; TCRdb has only the in-frame clones, and not every one. The sample comprises roughly 96,000 clones, roughly 79% of which are singletons, and around 3.1% rests with the top ten. This specimen belongs to a study of cytomegalovirus exposure and HLA in healthy donors. Broader study findings: Prior analysis indicated that the majority of TCR beta V segments exhibited productivity approximately 87% or approximately 30% of the time.

Sample: PBMCs. The sequence came from a female donor in good health and CMV-seropositive. The rearrangement joins TRBV10-3 to TRBJ2-1, with 7 bases lining up with TRBD2. CDR3 nucleotides: TGTGCCAGCGGGGGACGATCTTACAATGAGCAGTTCTTC. Amino acid sequence: CASGGRSYNEQFF.